Listed here are 29 T cell receptor beta chains from one sample, sequenced in a study of T-cell memory formation after mild COVID-19. TCRdb re-analysed the 5' RACE reads in MiXCR, keeping a single row per CDR3 protein. The sample records approximately 240,000 distinct CDR3 sequences, roughly 17% being singletons. Sequences were obtained from PBMCs or a T cell subset sorted from them (not recorded which). The source is a man aged 18 to 30 who had mild COVID-19 (a few samples of this study predate the infection). Cell type and time point are not known.

This clonotype was picked up many times. V usage is TRBV6-6 and J usage is TRBJ1-1; D ambiguous. The V gene lost 6 bases and the J gene lost 4 bases, with 15 bases spanning the gap. The V gene's germline CDR1 is MNHNY and CDR2 SVGAGI (reference sequence). The length of the CDR3 is 14 residues. The CDR3 loop reads CASSRKPYSTEAFF. The CDR3 bases are TGTGCCAGCAGCCGAAAGCCCTACAGCACTGAAGCTTTCTTT.

This clonotype was observed a few times. CDR3: CASSQESGQGYGYTF. The CDR3 coding sequence is TGCGCCAGCAGCCAAGAATCGGGACAGGGCTATGGCTACACCTTC. The chain carries TRBV4-1 and TRBJ1-2; TRBD1 aligns across 9 bases. This CDR3 contains 15 residues. Germline loops: CDR1 MGHRA, CDR2 YSYEKL. J gave up 4 bases and V 0 bases, and 3 bases lay outside the gene matches.

This clonotype is medium-sized (0.01 to 0.1%) within its sample. The chain recombines TRBV7-2 with TRBJ2-1; D remains unclear. CDR1 and CDR2 (germline): SGHTA, FQGNSA. Deletions cut 2 bases from V and 0 bases from J, with 11 bases between. The CDR3 length is 16 residues. The CDR3: CASSLLGTSSYNEQFF. CDR3 in DNA: TGTGCCAGCAGCTTATTAGGAACGAGCTCCTACAATGAGCAGTTCTTC.

This clonotype has only a few counts. The J gene is TRBJ1-3, the V gene TRBV4-3; maybe TRBD1 (5 bases). The CDR3 consists of 17 residues. Germline loops: CDR1 LGHNA, CDR2 YSLEER. V dropped 0 bases and J dropped 1 base, with 13 bases sitting between them. This CDR3 is CASSQDVAPGSGNTIYF. Here the CDR3 DNA reads TGCGCCAGCAGCCAAGATGTGGCCCCAGGGTCTGGAAACACCATATATTTT.

This clonotype appeared a few times. The chain has TRBV5-5 and TRBJ2-2, with TRBD1 matching over 8 bases. This CDR3 comprises 15 residues. The J segment lost 5 bases and the V segment lost 4 bases, leaving 7 bases of the junction unmatched. CDR1 and CDR2 (germline): SGHKS, YYEKEE (reference sequence). The CDR3 bases are TGTGCCAGCAGCGAGACAGGGGTATTGACCGGGGAGCTGTTTTTT. As protein: CASSETGVLTGELFF. Full variable domain (missing parts from reference TRBV5-5 and TRBJ2-2): DAGVTQSPTHLIKTRGQQVTLRCSPISGHKSVSWYQQVLGQGPQFIFQYYEKEERGRGNFPDRFSARQFPNYSSELNVNALLLGDSALYLCASSETGVLTGELFFGEGSRLTVL.

This clonotype has just a few counts. The junction does not match germline at one end; this may be a read error. The chain recombines TRBV4-3 with TRBJ1-2; D possibly corresponds to TRBD1 (6 bases). Germline V gives CDR1 LGHNA, CDR2 YSLEER. This CDR3 is 13 amino acids long. The chain's CDR3 is CASSQEAGDGYIF. For the CDR3, the DNA is TGCGCCAGCAGCCAAGAAGCAGGGGATGGCTACATCTTC.

The genes are TRBV5-1 and TRBJ1-3; D gene ambiguous. Germline CDR1 SGHRS, CDR2 YFSETQ. Deletions cut 1 base from V and 4 bases from J, with 9 bases between. The CDR3 runs 14 residues. CDR3 amino acids: CASSLPGPGNTIYF. CDR3 nucleotides: TGCGCCAGCAGCTTGCCAGGCCCGGGAAACACCATATATTTT.

The DNA for the CDR3 is TGTGCCAGCAGCGAGACTAGCGGGGTTATCGGGACCCAGTACTTC. Protein product: CASSETSGVIGTQYF. The chain employs TRBV3-1 and TRBJ2-5, with 11 positions matching TRBD2. Germline V lookup: CDR1 LGHDT, CDR2 YNNKEL (reference sequence). The J segment lost 7 bases and the V segment lost 5 bases, leaving 9 bases of the junction unmatched. The CDR3 is 15 amino acids.

This clonotype was detected once. The V gene is TRBV18, the J gene TRBJ2-3; D is undetermined. V was cut by 0 bases and J by 0 bases, with 10 bases left in between. In germline, CDR1 is KGHSH, CDR2 LQKENI. CDR3 length: 16 residues. The CDR3 spells CASSPPGARSTDTQYF. CDR3 nucleotide sequence: TGTGCCAGCTCACCACCCGGCGCCCGTAGCACAGATACGCAGTATTTT. Filled out from reference TRBV18 and TRBJ2-3, the complete variable domain reads NAGVMQNPRHLVRRRGQEARLRCSPMKGHSHVYWYRQLPEEGLKFMVYLQKENIIDESGMPKERFSAEFPKEGPSILRIQQVVRGDSAAYFCASSPPGARSTDTQYFGPGTRLTVL.

The CDR3 reads CATSDSTGQSYGYTF. The CDR3 region has the DNA TGTGCCACCAGTGACTCGACAGGGCAGAGCTATGGCTACACCTTC. The chain employs TRBV24-1 and TRBJ1-2, with 7 bases lining up with TRBD1. V lost 4 bases to trimming and J lost 4 bases; unmatched junction nucleotides: 8. The CDR3 consists of 15 residues. CDR1 KGHDR and CDR2 SFDVKD come from the germline V gene.

At least ten counts were recorded for this clonotype. The chain couples TRBV7-9 to TRBJ2-1; the D is unclear. With 4 bases removed from V and 9 bases from J, the gap between germline ends came to 25 bases. Germline loops: CDR1 SEHNR, CDR2 FQNEAQ (reference sequence). The CDR3 runs to 17 residues. The CDR3 DNA reads TGTGCCAGCAGCTCACCAGCACCGTTCGCCGCACCAAGTGAGCAGTTCTTC. It yields the protein CASSSPAPFAAPSEQFF.

The gene calls are TRBV5-1 and TRBJ1-1, with TRBD1 matching over 9 bases. CDR1 is SGHRS and CDR2 is YFSETQ in the germline V gene. Trimming took 4 bases from V and 1 from J; bases not matched to a gene: 8. This CDR3 has 16 amino acids. CDR3 nucleotides: TGCGCCAGCAGCCGGGACAGGGCCTCGGGGAACACTGAAGCTTTCTTT. This sequence encodes CASSRDRASGNTEAFF.

This clonotype was picked up a small number of times. This sequence joins TRBV4-3 and TRBJ1-4, with unresolved D. V lost 0 bases and J 3 bases, leaving 8 bases between the germline ends. Germline values: CDR1 LGHNA, CDR2 YSLEER. The CDR3 sequence is 15 residues long. The CDR3 DNA reads TGCGCCAGCAGCCAAGACTCAGCCGCTAATGAAAAACTGTTTTTT. The encoded protein is CASSQDSAANEKLFF.

In its sample, this clonotype was seen a few times. For the CDR3, the DNA is TGTGCCAGCAGCGGGAGGGATTTTCTCACCCTCCACTTT. Protein sequence: CASSGRDFLTLHF. The chain carries TRBV5-5 and TRBJ1-6; D remains ambiguous. The CDR3 has 13 amino acids. V lost 4 bases to trimming and J lost 14 bases, with 16 bases between them. Per the germline V gene, CDR1 is SGHKS and CDR2 is YYEKEE (reference sequence).

This clonotype has more than one count but fewer than ten. CDR3 loop: CASSLQGLRETQYF. The CDR3 DNA reads as TGTGCCAGCAGCTTGCAGGGTCTACGAGAGACCCAGTACTTC. V usage is TRBV7-2 and J usage is TRBJ2-5; D possibly corresponds to TRBD1 (5 bases). Germline V gene data show CDR1 as SGHTA and CDR2 as FQGNSA. The CDR3 sequence is 14 residues long. V lost 3 bases and J lost 4, with 12 bases in between.

This clonotype was observed many times. The V and J genes are TRBV12-3 or TRBV12-4 and TRBJ1-6, with 8 nucleotides matching TRBD1. Germline trimming cut 5 bases from V and 7 bases from J; bases unmatched to any gene: 4. The length of the CDR3 is 14 residues. CDR3 sequence: CASSPDRGNSPLHF. CDR3 sequence (DNA): TGTGCCAGCAGTCCCGACAGGGGAAATTCACCCCTCCACTTT.

This clonotype was seen more than once but under ten times. The chain carries TRBV7-9 and TRBJ2-7; possibly TRBD1 or TRBD2 for D (5 bases each). Germline V CDR1 and CDR2: SEHNR, FQNEAQ (reference sequence). V lost 5 bases to trimming and J lost 0 bases, with 11 bases between them. This CDR3 is 14 amino acids long. CDR3 sequence (DNA): TGTGCCAGCAGCCTCGGGGCAAGCTCCTACGAGCAGTACTTC. As protein: CASSLGASSYEQYF.

This clonotype was counted ten times or more. The J gene is TRBJ2-3, the V gene TRBV5-6; weak D call: TRBD2 (5 bases). This CDR3 is built from 13 residues. V lost 3 bases and J 6 bases, leaving 11 bases between the germline ends. Germline V lookup: CDR1 SGHDT, CDR2 YYEEEE. As DNA, the CDR3 is TGTGCCAGCAGCTCGGACTGGGCGGATACGCAGTATTTT. It translates to CASSSDWADTQYF. Together with reference TRBV5-6 and TRBJ2-3, the CDR3 gives the full variable domain: DAGVTQSPTHLIKTRGQQVTLRCSPKSGHDTVSWYQQALGQGPQFIFQYYEEEERQRGNFPDRFSGHQFPNYSSELNVNALLLGDSALYLCASSSDWADTQYFGPGTRLTVL.

The chain recombines TRBV7-2 with TRBJ1-5, with D hard to call. The V gene lost 5 bases and the J gene lost 3 bases, with 11 bases spanning the gap. CDR1 SGHTA and CDR2 FQGNSA come from the germline V gene. CDR3 length equals 14 residues. The CDR3 here is CASSRTVDNQPQHF. The DNA of the CDR3 is TGTGCCAGCAGCCGGACGGTTGACAATCAGCCCCAGCATTTT.

CDR3 loop: CASSQDRGVGRETSTDTQYF. The CDR3 DNA sequence: TGCGCCAGCAGCCAAGATCGGGGGGTCGGCAGGGAGACTAGCACAGATACGCAGTATTTT. The gene calls are TRBV4-3 and TRBJ2-3; TRBD2 matches 7 bases. Germline V gene sequence: CDR1 LGHNA, CDR2 YSLEER. Trimming cost V 0 bases and J 0 bases; bases outside gene matches: 15. The CDR3 covers 20 residues.

A few counts support this clonotype. The chain joins TRBV5-1 to TRBJ1-1, with 8 bases identical to TRBD1. Germline-derived CDR1 and CDR2 are SGHRS and YFSETQ. The V and J ends lost 5 bases and 5 bases, in that order; junction bases with no gene match: 8. The CDR3 loop spans 14 amino acids. The CDR3 DNA is TGCGCCAGCAGTTCCCAGGGGGCGGTTACTGAAGCTTTCTTT. Translation: CASSSQGAVTEAFF.

This clonotype was counted a few times. This chain uses TRBV2 with TRBJ2-7; 8 bases are a match to TRBD1. The junction had 3 bases not matched to a gene; V was cut back by 9 bases and J by 5 bases. Germline V CDR1 and CDR2: SNHLY, FYNNEI. The CDR3 covers 11 residues. As DNA, the CDR3 is TGTGCCAGTGACAGGGGCCACGAGCAGTACTTC. It is translated as CASDRGHEQYF. Variable domain in full (rest from reference TRBV2 and TRBJ2-7): EPEVTQTPSHQVTQMGQEVILRCVPISNHLYFYWYRQILGQKVEFLVSFYNNEISEKSEIFDDQFSVERPDGSNFTLKIRSTKLEDSAMYFCASDRGHEQYFGPGTRLTVT.

This clonotype was seen at least ten times. V usage is TRBV7-2 and J usage is TRBJ1-4; no reliable D call. V was clipped by 1 base and J by 7 bases, with 19 bases between them. The CDR3 loop spans 17 amino acids. Germline V gives CDR1 SGHTA, CDR2 FQGNSA. In DNA, the CDR3 is TGTGCCAGCAGCTTAGGTCTTGGAGGAGGATCTAGTGAAAAACTGTTTTTT. Amino acid sequence: CASSLGLGGGSSEKLFF.

This clonotype was found a few times. One end of the junction fails to match germline, which may point to a read error. This chain connects TRBV7-2 to TRBJ2-4; D might be TRBD1 or TRBD2, each matching 6 bases. Germline CDR1 is SGHTA and CDR2 is FQGNSA. CDR3 length: 12 amino acids. The CDR3 DNA is TGTGCCAGCAGCTTAGACGGGGGCCCCATGCACTTC. Protein sequence: CASSLDGGPMHF. The full variable domain, rest sourced from reference TRBV7-2 and TRBJ2-4, is GAGVSQSPSNKVTEKGKDVELRCDPISGHTALYWYRQSLGQGLEFLIYFQGNSAPDKSGLPSDRFSAERTGGSVSTLTIQRTQQEDSAVYLCASSLDGGPMHFGAGTRLSVL.

The chain couples TRBV7-9 to TRBJ1-4; tentatively, D is TRBD1 (6 bases). This CDR3 comprises 14 residues. Trimming took off 2 bases at V and 8 bases at J, with 12 bases between the two ends. CDR1 is SEHNR, CDR2 FQNEAQ, per germline (reference sequence). The chain's CDR3 is CASSLTQGNEKLFF. CDR3 nucleotides: TGTGCCAGCAGCTTAACACAGGGCAACGAAAAACTGTTTTTT.

Many counts were recorded for this clonotype. V is TRBV7-3 and J is TRBJ1-2, with D perhaps matching TRBD1 (5 bases). V was clipped by 3 bases and J by 0 bases, with 11 bases between them. Germline V gene lookup returns CDR1 SGHTA and CDR2 FQGTGA. The CDR3 runs to 15 residues. CDR3 loop: CASSLGPDSNYGYTF. DNA for the CDR3: TGTGCCAGCAGCTTGGGGCCAGACTCTAACTATGGCTACACCTTC. Complete variable domain (other parts from reference TRBV7-3 and TRBJ1-2): GAGVSQTPSNKVTEKGKYVELRCDPISGHTALYWYRQSLGQGPEFLIYFQGTGAADDSGLPNDRFFAVRPEGSVSTLKIQRTERGDSAVYLCASSLGPDSNYGYTFGSGTRLTVV.

This clonotype was observed a handful of times. The rearrangement links TRBV6-2 or TRBV6-3 to TRBJ2-6; 9 bases line up with TRBD1. From germline, CDR1 is MNHEY and CDR2 SVGEGT. This CDR3 has 17 amino acids. V was clipped by 7 bases and J by 0 bases; unmatched bases: 7. Written as DNA, the CDR3 is TGTGCCAGCACCGTACAGGGGGCCGGCTCTGGGGCCAACGTCCTGACTTTC. It encodes CASTVQGAGSGANVLTF.

This clonotype was detected ten times or more. The genes are TRBV5-1 and TRBJ1-2; 9 nucleotides align to TRBD1. This CDR3 contains 13 residues. V shed 4 bases, J shed 8 bases, and the junction held 6 bases outside the gene matches. Germline V gene data show CDR1 as SGHRS and CDR2 as YFSETQ. The CDR3 loop reads CASSPGQGEGYTF. CDR3 DNA sequence: TGCGCCAGCAGCCCGGGACAGGGTGAGGGCTACACCTTC.

Only a few counts were recorded for this clonotype. The rearrangement uses TRBV20-1 and TRBJ2-7, with 7 positions matching TRBD2. With 1 base clipped from V and 3 bases from J, the junction kept 15 bases outside the gene matches. Germline CDR1 is DFQATT and CDR2 is SNEGSKA (reference sequence). CDR3 size: 17 residues. Here the CDR3 reads CSARVAFGTGTIYEQYV. The CDR3 nucleotides read TGCAGTGCTAGAGTGGCTTTTGGAACCGGGACTATCTACGAGCAGTACGTC.